Described below is a single T cell receptor beta chain sequence and its context. Its antigen is still unknown. This record belongs to a study of cytomegalovirus exposure and HLA in healthy donors. Across the whole study: Among several hundred genotyped donors, about 83% fell in the Caucasian-associated ancestry cluster. Overall study findings and caveats: Per published reports, the classifier diagnosed cytomegalovirus status with high specificity and sensitivity. The availability of immune exposure information extended only to CMV serostatus. A list of roughly 160 TCR beta chains associated with cytomegalovirus was given.

Use of 60 Vbeta and 13 Jbeta primers characterized the PCR. Sequencing used immunoSEQ multiplex PCR; TCRdb keeps in-frame clones, though not all of them. Here the sample spans approximately 120,000 clones, around 78% being singletons. The germline V and J ends were trimmed by 2 bases and 7 bases, with 15 bases remaining between them. Germline CDR1 is WNHNN and CDR2 is SYGVQD (reference sequence). CDR3 size: 14 residues. The TCR comes from a man aged 60-69 years in good health and CMV-seropositive. V gene TRBV10-1 combines with J gene TRBJ2-7, with D tentatively TRBD1 (6 bases). Sequenced sample: PBMCs. CDR3 bases: TGCGCCAGCAGTGAGGACAGGACCTACGGGGAGCAGTACTTC. This codes for CASSEDRTYGEQYF.